What follows is one TCR beta chain and its context. Germline V CDR1 and CDR2: LGHDT, YNNKEL (reference sequence). This CDR3 is 14 amino acids long. With 8 bases removed from V and 0 bases from J, the gap between germline ends came to 13 bases. Study processing details: Estimates of nucleated cell counts were drawn from the amplification of reference gene primers. This table comes from immunoSEQ multiplex PCR, and its TCRdb copy is limited to in-frame clones, with some not included. The DNA gave D and trimming, while V, J and clone size come from that table. Among about 270,000 clones, over 70% were seen once, and the ten largest hold approximately 6%. This record comes from a study of blood T cell repertoires in COVID-19.

This chain connects TRBV3-1 (or the pseudogene TRBV3-2) to TRBJ1-1; D gene unclear. This receptor was taken from a man at least 80 years old with acute or convalescent COVID-19. Sequencing input: peripheral blood. Here the CDR3 DNA reads TGTGCCAGCTCTGCGCAACTCATGAACACTGAAGCTTTCTTT. This encodes CASSAQLMNTEAFF.